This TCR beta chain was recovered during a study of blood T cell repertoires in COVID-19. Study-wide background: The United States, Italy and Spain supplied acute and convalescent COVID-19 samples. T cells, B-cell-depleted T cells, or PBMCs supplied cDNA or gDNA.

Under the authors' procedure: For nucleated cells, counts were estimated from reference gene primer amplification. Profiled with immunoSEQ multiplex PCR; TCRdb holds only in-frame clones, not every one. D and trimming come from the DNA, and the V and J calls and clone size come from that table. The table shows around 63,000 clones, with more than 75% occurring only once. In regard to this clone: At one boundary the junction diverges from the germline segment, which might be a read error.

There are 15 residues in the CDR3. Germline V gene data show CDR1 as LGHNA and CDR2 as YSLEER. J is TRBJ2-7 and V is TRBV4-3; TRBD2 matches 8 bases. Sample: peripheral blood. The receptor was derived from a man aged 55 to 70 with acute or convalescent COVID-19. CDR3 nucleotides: TGCGCCAGCAGACAAGGGCTAGCGGGCTCCTACGAGCAGTACTTC. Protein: CASRQGLAGSYEQYF.